One sample yielded the 27 T cell receptor beta chains listed below, sequenced in a study of tumor-infiltrating lymphocytes in primary liver carcinoma. The blood RNA (from unsorted whole blood) was obtained, and germline DNA was also extracted. Making TCR beta cDNA involved approximately 520 ng total RNA and a constant-region primer. The TCR beta library was amplified through three nested multiplex PCR rounds in a modified ARM-PCR procedure. Rounds one and two of PCR, each of around 11 cycles, were primed with TRBV1-TRBV30 forward primers and a C-beta reverse primer. TCRdb ran MiXCR on the multiplex PCR reads and lists one entry per CDR3 protein. This sample has a few hundred thousand distinct CDR3 sequences, with approximately 54% found just once. The sample comprised peripheral blood. These receptors came from a woman aged 30 to 39 with primary liver carcinoma and hepatitis B virus infection.

In regard to this clonotype: Since the CDR3 does not end with the conserved phenylalanine or tryptophan, this likely comes from a read error. V and J are TRBV29-1 and TRBJ2-3; the match to TRBD2 covers 11 bases. Losses at the gene ends were 4 bases for V and 7 bases for J; bases not matched to a gene: 13. Germline V gene sequence: CDR1 SQVTM, CDR2 ANQGSEA. The CDR3 loop spans 16 amino acids. The CDR3 coding sequence is TGCAGCGTTGGACAGCTACTAGCGGGAGACCGAAATACGCAGTATTTA. It yields the protein CSVGQLLAGDRNTQYL.

The V call is TRBV7-9, the J call TRBJ2-1; 7 bases are a match to TRBD2. CDR3 length equals 15 residues. Germline-derived CDR1 and CDR2 are SEHNR and FQNEAQ (reference sequence). Trimming took 4 bases from V and 6 from J; bases not matched to a gene: 9. CDR3 region: CASSYISGYSNEQFF. The CDR3 DNA reads TGTGCCAGCAGCTACATTAGCGGGTATTCCAATGAGCAGTTCTTC. Together with reference TRBV7-9 and TRBJ2-1, the CDR3 gives the full variable domain: DTGVSQNPRHKITKRGQNVTFRCDPISEHNRLYWYRQTLGQGPEFLTYFQNEAQLEKSRLLSDRFSAERPKGSFSTLEIQRTEQGDSAMYLCASSYISGYSNEQFFGPGTRLTVL.

Of note for this clonotype: This may come from a read error, since a much larger clone is one base off. The V and J genes are TRBV29-1 and TRBJ2-1; 7 nucleotides agree with TRBD2. This CDR3 contains 13 residues. The germline CDR1 and CDR2 sequences are SQVTM and ANQGSEA. The CDR3 loop is CSSQAGRANEHFF. CDR3 nucleotide sequence: TGCAGCTCCCAAGCGGGGCGGGCCAATGAGCACTTCTTC.

The genes are TRBV5-1 and TRBJ2-7, with no clear D. Trimming removed 0 bases from V and 6 bases from J, with 19 bases in between. CDR3 size: 16 residues. Germline V gene lookup returns CDR1 SGHRS and CDR2 YFSETQ. The CDR3 coding sequence is TGCGCCAGCAGCTTGGTCAATTGGTCCGAAGGGCGCGAGCAGTACTTC. Translated: CASSLVNWSEGREQYF. Looking up the rest from reference TRBV5-1 and TRBJ2-7 gives the full variable domain: KAGVTQTPRYLIKTRGQQVTLSCSPISGHRSVSWYQQTPGQGLQFLFEYFSETQRNKGNFPGRFSGRQFSNSRSEMNVSTLELGDSALYLCASSLVNWSEGREQYFGPGTRLTVT.

This clonotype was detected once. The CDR3 region has the DNA TGTGCCAGCAGTGTGATAGGGTATGAGCAGTTCTTC. It yields the protein CASSVIGYEQFF. This chain joins TRBV2 and TRBJ2-1; no clear D. This CDR3 comprises 12 residues. V lost 4 bases and J lost 8, with 9 bases in between. Per the germline V gene, CDR1 is SNHLY and CDR2 is FYNNEI.

This clonotype was observed once. A much larger clone differs by one base, so this may be a read error. The genes are TRBV29-1 and TRBJ2-1; the D is unclear. V gave up 4 bases and J gave up 7 bases, with 14 bases separating them. Germline CDR1 and CDR2: SQVTM and ANQGSEA. The CDR3 loop spans 13 amino acids. CDR3 region: CSVAAALGNEQFF. The CDR3 coding sequence is TGCAGCGTTGCCGCTGCGCTAGGTAATGAGCAGTTCTTC.

Comment on this clonotype: Mismatch with germline at one junction end may stem from a read error. The rearrangement uses TRBV6-1 and TRBJ2-2, with a possible D match to TRBD2 (5 bases). The CDR3 covers 14 residues. Germline assignment: CDR1 MNHNS and CDR2 SASEGT. The CDR3 loop reads CASRARALTGEQFF. CDR3 nucleotides: TGTGCCAGCAGGGCCCGGGCCCTCACCGGGGAGCAGTTTTTT.

With respect to this clonotype: A read error may account for a junction end that differs from germline. The chain employs TRBV12-3 or TRBV12-4 and TRBJ2-7; 9 bases are a match to TRBD1. The CDR3 is 15 amino acids. CDR3 sequence: CATSFVQGASIEQYF. The DNA for the CDR3 is TGTGCCACCAGTTTCGTACAGGGGGCTTCGATCGAGCAGTACTTC.

This clonotype was observed a handful of times. CDR3 coding DNA: TGTGCCTGGAGGACAATCGACAGGGGGCGTAGCTATGGCTACACCTTC. Its translation: CAWRTIDRGRSYGYTF. The chain links TRBV30 to TRBJ1-2; 10 bases match TRBD1. There are 16 residues in the CDR3. The J segment lost 4 bases and the V segment lost 3 bases, leaving 11 bases of the junction unmatched. The V gene's germline CDR1 is GTSNPN and CDR2 SVGIG (reference sequence).

With respect to this clonotype: A read error may be the cause here, since a much bigger clone is one base away. The gene calls are TRBV29-1 and TRBJ2-7; possibly TRBD2 for D (6 bases). Per the germline V gene, CDR1 is SQVTM and CDR2 is ANQGSEA. The germline V and J ends were trimmed by 5 bases and 0 bases, with 14 bases remaining between them. This CDR3 comprises 14 residues. The CDR3 region is CSVRGTGASYEQYF. CDR3 nucleotides: TGCAGCGTTCGAGGGACTGGCGCCTCCTACGAGCAGTACTTC.

Remarks on this clonotype: A much larger clone sits a single nucleotide away, making a read error possible. The gene calls are TRBV6-2 or TRBV6-3 and TRBJ2-3; D possibly corresponds to TRBD1 (6 bases). The CDR3 extends over 15 amino acids. V was clipped by 5 bases and J by 0 bases, with 12 bases between them. Germline CDR1 and CDR2: MNHEY and SVGEGT. CDR3 DNA sequence: TGTGCCAGCAGTATCTCGCAGGGGAGCACAGATACGCAGTATTTT. It yields the protein CASSISQGSTDTQYF.

J is TRBJ2-7 and V is TRBV5-6; the match to TRBD2 covers 9 bases. CDR1 is SGHDT and CDR2 is YYEEEE in the germline V gene. The CDR3 contains 15 residues. The ends lost 2 bases at V and 2 bases at J; junction bases unmatched: 5. CDR3 sequence: CASSLAGGGPYEQYF. The CDR3 DNA follows: TGTGCCAGCAGCTTAGCGGGGGGAGGCCCCTACGAGCAGTACTTC.

In this sample, this clonotype turned up a few times. The genes are TRBV6-1 and TRBJ1-5; 11 positions match TRBD1. The CDR3 is 15 residues long. Germline CDR1 MNHNS, CDR2 SASEGT. V dropped 5 bases and J dropped 5; count of bases not matched to a gene: 5. The DNA of the CDR3 is TGTGCCAGCAGTAAAGGACAGGGGGCGCATCAGCCCCAGCATTTT. This sequence encodes CASSKGQGAHQPQHF.

This clonotype appeared a few times. Its ends do not fully match the called genes, so a read error is possible. J is TRBJ2-4 and V is TRBV11-2; 10 positions agree with TRBD1. The CDR3 is 14 amino acids. Germline CDR1 and CDR2: SGHAT and FQNNGV. CDR3 sequence: CVSTLDRGVNIQYF. The CDR3 DNA follows: TGTGTCAGCACTCTGGACAGGGGGGTTAACATTCAGTACTTT.

This clonotype was seen at least ten times. The chain couples TRBV10-3 to TRBJ2-7; the match to TRBD1 covers 8 bases. Germline-derived CDR1 and CDR2 are ENHRY and SYGVKD. The CDR3 extends over 12 amino acids. V shed 5 bases and J 6 bases; nucleotides not matched to a gene: 3. The CDR3 nucleotides are TGTGCCATCAGTCGTACAGGGGGCGAGCAGTACTTC. Translated, it gives CAISRTGGEQYF.

On this clonotype itself: A much larger clone differs by one base, so this may be a read error. Here the CDR3 omits its conserved ending phenylalanine or tryptophan, so a read error is the likely source. The gene calls are TRBV4-2 and TRBJ1-4; D is perhaps TRBD1 (6 bases). Trimming pared 0 bases from V and 1 base from J, leaving 9 bases between. CDR1 is LGHNA, CDR2 YNFKEQ, per germline. The CDR3 runs to 16 residues. CDR3 bases: TGTGCCAGCAGCCAAGATAAAGGGGGAACTAATGAAAAACTGTTTTTG. The encoded protein is CASSQDKGGTNEKLFL.

The CDR3 sequence is CSAGAEGDDTQYF. Here the CDR3 DNA reads TGCAGCGCTGGAGCGGAAGGGGATGATACCCAGTACTTC. V and J are TRBV29-1 and TRBJ2-5; TRBD1 or TRBD2 may be the D gene (5 bases each). CDR3 length: 13 residues. Trimming removed 7 bases at V and 8 bases at J, with 20 bases between. Looked up from germline, CDR1 is SQVTM and CDR2 is ANQGSEA.

On this clonotype: Since the CDR3 does not end with the conserved phenylalanine or tryptophan, this likely comes from a read error. The chain joins TRBV11-2 to TRBJ2-1, with TRBD2 matching over 7 bases. This CDR3 contains 17 residues. The germline CDR1 and CDR2 sequences are SGHAT and FQNNGV. The CDR3 region is CANSKEGLASGRNEQFL. CDR3 sequence (DNA): TGTGCCAACAGCAAAGAGGGTTTGGCTAGCGGCCGCAATGAGCAGTTCCTC.

As for this clonotype: At one of its ends the junction is not consistent with the germline gene, which may arise from a read error. The CDR3 bases are TGTGCCAACAGTTACACACTAGCGGGCTCCTACGAGCAGTACTTC. Its translation is CANSYTLAGSYEQYF. J is TRBJ2-7 and V is TRBV6-5; 9 nucleotides align to TRBD2. The CDR3 loop spans 15 amino acids. Germline loops: CDR1 MNHEY, CDR2 SVGAGI.

With respect to this clonotype: A read error is possible here, since a much larger clone lies one base away. The chain couples TRBV29-1 to TRBJ1-1; D uncertain. Germline CDR1 and CDR2: SQVTM and ANQGSEA. The CDR3 covers 14 residues. V was shortened by 3 bases and J by 4 bases, with 15 bases between the two germline ends. The CDR3 protein is CSVDLGSEGTEAFF. The DNA for the CDR3 is TGCAGCGTTGATCTGGGGTCGGAGGGCACTGAAGCTTTCTTT.

Worth noting for this clonotype: Lacking the conserved final phenylalanine or tryptophan, this CDR3 likely reflects a read error. V is TRBV11-1 and J is TRBJ1-6, with D possibly being TRBD1 (6 bases). The CDR3 consists of 16 residues. CDR1 is SGHAT, CDR2 FQDESV, per germline (reference sequence). This chain's CDR3 is CARSFSGGVDNSPLHS. CDR3 in DNA: TGTGCCCGCAGCTTCTCCGGGGGCGTGGATAATTCACCCCTCCACTCT.

This clonotype has only a few counts. The chain is built from TRBV14 and TRBJ2-5; possibly TRBD1 for D (6 bases). The germline gives CDR1 SGHDN, CDR2 FVKESK. The CDR3 is 14 amino acids. Trimming took 0 bases from V and 5 from J, leaving 10 bases between them. This chain's CDR3 is CASSQEIGGETQYF. As DNA, the CDR3 is TGTGCCAGCAGCCAAGAAATAGGGGGTGAGACCCAGTACTTC.

This clonotype has only one observation. The rearrangement links TRBV30 to TRBJ2-3, with 10 bases lining up with TRBD1. In germline, CDR1 is GTSNPN, CDR2 SVGIG (reference sequence). This CDR3 region has 17 residues. V shed 0 bases and J 7 bases; nucleotides not matched to a gene: 13. This chain's CDR3 is CAWSVPRVGQGTNTQYF. In DNA form, the CDR3 reads TGTGCCTGGAGTGTACCGAGGGTGGGACAGGGGACAAATACGCAGTATTTT.

For this clonotype: A clone one base away is much larger, so this may be a read error. The V gene is TRBV11-2, the J gene TRBJ2-7; 9 nucleotides agree with TRBD2. CDR1 SGHAT and CDR2 FQNNGV come from the germline V gene. This CDR3 is 15 amino acids long. For the CDR3, the DNA is TGTGTCAGCAGCTTAGAGGTAGCGGGAGAATACGAGCAGTACTTC. It translates to CVSSLEVAGEYEQYF. The full variable domain, its missing parts supplied by reference TRBV11-2 and TRBJ2-7, is EAGVAQSPRYKIIEKRQSVAFWCNPISGHATLYWYQQILGQGPKLLIQFQNNGVVDDSQLPKDRFSAERLKGVDSTLKIQPAKLEDSAVYLCVSSLEVAGEYEQYFGPGTRLTVT.

The chain joins TRBV7-9 to TRBJ1-6; D gene unclear. The CDR3 covers 15 residues. V was trimmed by 5 bases and J by 5 bases, leaving 13 bases between them. Germline-derived CDR1 and CDR2 are SEHNR and FQNEAQ (reference sequence). The CDR3 reads CASSPAGSHNSPLHF. Written as DNA, the CDR3 is TGTGCCAGCAGCCCCGCGGGAAGCCATAATTCACCCCTCCACTTT. The full variable domain, in which reference TRBV7-9 and TRBJ1-6 provide the parts outside the CDR3, is DTGVSQNPRHKITKRGQNVTFRCDPISEHNRLYWYRQTLGQGPEFLTYFQNEAQLEKSRLLSDRFSAERPKGSFSTLEIQRTEQGDSAMYLCASSPAGSHNSPLHFGNGTRLTVT.

This clonotype occurred once. An end of the junction does not agree with germline; a read error may underlie this. The chain couples TRBV5-5 to TRBJ2-3; maybe TRBD1 (7 bases). CDR3 length equals 14 residues. Germline CDR1 reads SGHKS; CDR2 reads YYEKEE (reference sequence). The CDR3 DNA reads as TGTGTCAGCAGCCTCAGGGGGAGGACAGATACGCAGTATTTT. Translated: CVSSLRGRTDTQYF.

The table lists this clonotype with many counts. The chain carries TRBV6-2 or TRBV6-3 and TRBJ2-1, with 9 bases lining up with TRBD2. Germline V gene lookup returns CDR1 MNHEY and CDR2 SVGEGT. The CDR3 loop spans 14 amino acids. The ends lost 8 bases at V and 8 bases at J; junction bases unmatched: 10. In DNA, the CDR3 is TGTGCCAGCCGGAGGGCTAGCGGGACTTATGAGCAGTTCTTC. Amino acids: CASRRASGTYEQFF.